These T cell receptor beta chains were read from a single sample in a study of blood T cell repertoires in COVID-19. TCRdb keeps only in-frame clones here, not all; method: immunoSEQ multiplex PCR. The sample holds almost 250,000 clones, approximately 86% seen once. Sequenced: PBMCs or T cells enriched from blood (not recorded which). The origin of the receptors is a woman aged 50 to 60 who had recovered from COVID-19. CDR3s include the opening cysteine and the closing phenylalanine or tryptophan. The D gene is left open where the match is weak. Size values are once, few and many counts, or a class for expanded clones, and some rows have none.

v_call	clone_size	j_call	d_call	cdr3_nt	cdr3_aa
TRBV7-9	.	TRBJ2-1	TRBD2	TGTGCCAGCAGCTTAGTTTTGAGAGGTCGGGGGGGCAATGAGCAGTTCTTC	CASSLVLRGRGGNEQFF
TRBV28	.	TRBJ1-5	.	TGTGCCAGCAGCAATGTCGCCAGGCATAGCAATCAGCCCCAGCATTTT	CASSNVARHSNQPQHF
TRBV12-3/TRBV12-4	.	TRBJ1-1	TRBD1	TGTGCCAGCAGCCACAGGGGCCCCAATGAAGCTTTCTTT	CASSHRGPNEAFF
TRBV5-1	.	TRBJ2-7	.	TGCGCCAGCAGTCTACAGACGAACTACGAGCAGTACTTC	CASSLQTNYEQYF
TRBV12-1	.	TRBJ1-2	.	TGTGCCAGCAGCGGTAAATCAATGGGCCCCCTACCACTCTATGGCTACACCTTC	CASSGKSMGPLPLYGYTF
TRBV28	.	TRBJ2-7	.	TGTGCCAGCAGAGAAACCGGGACTGGCTCGGCCGAGCAGTACTTC	CASRETGTGSAEQYF
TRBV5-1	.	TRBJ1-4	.	TGCGCCAGCAGTCCCACGGGGAGCCCTAATGAAAAACTGTTTTTT	CASSPTGSPNEKLFF
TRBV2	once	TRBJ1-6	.	TGTGCCAGCAGCTCTAATAATTCACCCCTCCACTTT	CASSSNNSPLHF
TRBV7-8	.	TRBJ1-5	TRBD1	TGTGCCAGCAGCTTACGGGACAGCGATCAGCCCCAGCATTTT	CASSLRDSDQPQHF
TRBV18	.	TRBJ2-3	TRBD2	TGTGCCAGCTCACCGCTTCGGACTAGCGGGAGTTCTGCGCAGTATTTT	CASSPLRTSGSSAQYF
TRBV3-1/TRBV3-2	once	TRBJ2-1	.	TGTGCCAGCAGCCCACATGTCACTATTTCCTACAATGAGCAGTTCTTC	CASSPHVTISYNEQFF
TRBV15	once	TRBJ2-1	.	TGTGCCACCAGCAGAGATTTAGTGGGGGGGCTCTTAAATGAGCAGTTCTTC	CATSRDLVGGLLNEQFF
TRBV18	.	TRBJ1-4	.	TGTGCCAGCTCCAAGGATGGGGCGAGTAATGAAAAACTGTTTTTT	CASSKDGASNEKLFF
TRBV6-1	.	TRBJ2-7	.	TGTGCCAGCAGTGACGGAAGGCGGATTACCTACGAGCAGTACTTC	CASSDGRRITYEQYF
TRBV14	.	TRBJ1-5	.	TGTGCCAGCAGCCAAGACGCGGGTCAGCCCCAGCATTTT	CASSQDAGQPQHF
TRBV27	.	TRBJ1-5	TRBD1	TGTGCCAGCAGGTTAACAGGGGGGATGCAGCCCCAGCATTTT	CASRLTGGMQPQHF
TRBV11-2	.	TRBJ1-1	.	TGTGCCAGCAGCTTATTCGGGACAACGAACACTGAAGCTTTCTTT	CASSLFGTTNTEAFF
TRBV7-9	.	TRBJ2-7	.	TGTGCCAGCAGCCGCGGGGATGCGGGAACCTACGAGCAGTACTTC	CASSRGDAGTYEQYF
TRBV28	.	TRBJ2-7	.	TGTGCCAGCAGTTTGCGTCTGGGACAAGGTTTCGAGCAGTACTTC	CASSLRLGQGFEQYF
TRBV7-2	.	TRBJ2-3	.	TGTGCCAGCAGAGTACAGGGAAAGAACACAGATACGCAGTATTTT	CASRVQGKNTDTQYF
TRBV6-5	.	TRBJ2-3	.	TGTGCCAGCACCCCCGGTGGGGGGGATACGCAGTATTTT	CASTPGGGDTQYF
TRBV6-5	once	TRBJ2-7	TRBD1	TGTGCCAGCAGCCCCGGACAGGGTTCCTACGAGCAGTACTTC	CASSPGQGSYEQYF
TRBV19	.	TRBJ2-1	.	TGTGCCAGTAGTCCTCGTAACACGAATTACAATGAGCAGTTCTTC	CASSPRNTNYNEQFF
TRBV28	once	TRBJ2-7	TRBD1	TGTGCCAGCAGTTTGGGGGACAGGCCGTACGGGCAGTACTTC	CASSLGDRPYGQYF
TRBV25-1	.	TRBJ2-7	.	TGTGCCAGCAGTCGACAGGCGGACTCCTACGAGCAGTACTTC	CASSRQADSYEQYF
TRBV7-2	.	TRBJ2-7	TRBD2	TGTGCCAGCAGCTCCTGGGGACTAGCGGGATACGAGCAGTACTTC	CASSSWGLAGYEQYF
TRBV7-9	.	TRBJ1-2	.	TGTGCCAGCAGCTTAATAACCCCGAGAAACTATGGCTACACCTTC	CASSLITPRNYGYTF
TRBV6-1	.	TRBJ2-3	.	TGTGCCAGCAGTGATCGCGGGCGCACAGATACGCAGTATTTT	CASSDRGRTDTQYF
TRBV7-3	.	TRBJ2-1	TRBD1	TGTGCCAGCAGCTACAGGGGGAATGAGCAGTTCTTC	CASSYRGNEQFF
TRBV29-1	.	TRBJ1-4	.	TGCAGCGTAGTCAGTCCAAGTAATGAAAAACTGTTTTTT	CSVVSPSNEKLFF
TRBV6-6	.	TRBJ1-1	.	TGTGCCAGCAGTTACCCAGCTATCCCGAGGGACACTGAAGCTTTCTTT	CASSYPAIPRDTEAFF
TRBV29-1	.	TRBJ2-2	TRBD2	TGCAGCGTTGTGGTCCGACTAGCGGGAGATCAGTATACCGGGGAGCTGTTTTTT	CSVVVRLAGDQYTGELFF
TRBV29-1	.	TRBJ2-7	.	TGCAGCGTTGAATATAATCTAGAGCAGTACTTC	CSVEYNLEQYF
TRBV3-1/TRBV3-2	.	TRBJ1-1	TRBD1	TGTGCCAGCAGCCAAGACCGGGACAGAGGAAGAGCTTTCTTT	CASSQDRDRGRAFF
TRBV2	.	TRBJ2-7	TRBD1	TGTGCCAGCAGGAAAGAGGTAGTGGGACAGGGGCTCCACGAGCAGTACTTC	CASRKEVVGQGLHEQYF
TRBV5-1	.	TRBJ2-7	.	TGCGCCAGCAGCCCGGAGTACCCTTACGAGCAGTACTTC	CASSPEYPYEQYF
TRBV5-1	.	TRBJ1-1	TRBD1	TGCGCCAGCAGCTTTAGGGGGCAAACTGAAGCTTTCTTT	CASSFRGQTEAFF
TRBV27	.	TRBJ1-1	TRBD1	TGTGCCAGCAGTTCGTACAGGGGGCTTGGGAGCACTGAAGCTTTCTTT	CASSSYRGLGSTEAFF
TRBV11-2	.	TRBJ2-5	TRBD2	TGTGCCAGCGGGTCGGCGGGAGGGGCCCAGTACTTC	CASGSAGGAQYF
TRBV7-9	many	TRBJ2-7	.	TGTGCCAGCAGCTTTAGAACGAGCTACGAGCAGTACTTC	CASSFRTSYEQYF
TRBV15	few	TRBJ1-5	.	TGTGCCACGGCTAACGGGGGGGAGCATCAGCCCCAGCATTTT	CATANGGEHQPQHF
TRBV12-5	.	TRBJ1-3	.	TGTGCTAGTGGTTTGGGACAGCCTTCGGACTCTGGAAACACCATATATTTT	CASGLGQPSDSGNTIYF
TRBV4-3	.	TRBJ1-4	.	TGCGCCAGCAGCCAAGACCACAGACCGACTAATGAAAAACTGTTTTTT	CASSQDHRPTNEKLFF
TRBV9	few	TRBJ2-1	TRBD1	TGTGCCAGCAGCGTAGGGGGACAGGGAACTGAGCAGTTCTTC	CASSVGGQGTEQFF
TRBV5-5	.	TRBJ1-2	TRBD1	TGTGCCAGCAGCCGGGACAGCGTAAACTATGGCTACACCTTC	CASSRDSVNYGYTF
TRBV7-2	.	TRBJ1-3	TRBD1	TGTGCCAGCAGCTCGGACAGGGGAGGCACTGGAAACACCATATATTTT	CASSSDRGGTGNTIYF
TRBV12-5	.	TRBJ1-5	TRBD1	TGTGCTAGCAAAACAGGGGGGACGGCTTTAGAGCCCCAGCATTTT	CASKTGGTALEPQHF